The next 28 T cell receptor beta chains were all read from a single sample in a study of T-cell memory formation after mild COVID-19. TCRdb ran MiXCR on the 5' RACE reads and lists one entry per CDR3 protein. The sample consists of roughly 200,000 distinct CDR3 sequences, about 21% of them appearing once. The sequenced sample was PBMCs or a T cell subset sorted from them (not recorded which). These receptors originate from an adult woman who had mild COVID-19 (a few samples of this study predate the infection). Cell type and time point are not known.

There are a few counts of this clonotype. The rearrangement links TRBV12-3 or TRBV12-4 to TRBJ2-5, with 8 bases matching TRBD2. The CDR3 contains 16 residues. V was clipped by 0 bases and J by 5 bases; unmatched bases: 8. For the CDR3, the DNA is TGTGCCAGCAGTTTAGCGCACGAACGGGGGGGGGAGACCCAGTACTTC. Translation: CASSLAHERGGETQYF.

The genes are TRBV5-5 and TRBJ2-7; D is possibly TRBD1 (6 bases). Germline CDR1 reads SGHKS; CDR2 reads YYEKEE (reference sequence). This CDR3 is 14 amino acids long. Trimming left V 2 bases short and J 5 bases short, with 14 bases between. The CDR3 reads CASSLTWGHHEQYF. CDR3 sequence (DNA): TGTGCCAGCAGCTTAACCTGGGGACACCACGAGCAGTACTTC.

The sample holds a few counts of this clonotype. The DNA of the CDR3 is TGCGCCAGCAGCCACGGACAGCACCTTAATTCACCCCTCCACTTT. Translation gives CASSHGQHLNSPLHF. This chain uses TRBV4-1 with TRBJ1-6; possibly TRBD1 for D (6 bases). The CDR3 covers 15 residues. V lost 3 bases to trimming and J lost 6 bases, with 12 bases between them. Germline lookup yields CDR1 MGHRA and CDR2 YSYEKL.

As concerns this clonotype: Germline and junction disagree at one end, which may indicate a read error. The V gene is TRBV7-9, the J gene TRBJ2-3, with D hard to call. The CDR3 totals 10 residues. CDR1 is SEHNR and CDR2 is FQNEAQ in the germline V gene (reference sequence). The CDR3 loop reads CASSADTHYF. CDR3 bases: TGTGCCAGCAGTGCAGATACGCATTATTTT. The variable domain in full, with the rest retrieved from reference TRBV7-9 and TRBJ2-3, is DTGVSQNPRHKITKRGQNVTFRCDPISEHNRLYWYRQTLGQGPEFLTYFQNEAQLEKSRLLSDRFSAERPKGSFSTLEIQRTEQGDSAMYLCASSADTHYFGPGTRLTVL.

This chain links TRBV4-2 with TRBJ2-1; D is unresolved. CDR1 is LGHNA and CDR2 is YNFKEQ in the germline V gene. CDR3 length equals 13 residues. Trimming took 3 bases from V and 7 from J, leaving 10 bases between them. Here the CDR3 reads CASSQLTLNEQFF. CDR3 DNA sequence: TGTGCCAGCAGCCAGCTCACTTTGAATGAGCAGTTCTTC.

This sequence joins TRBV9 and TRBJ1-2; unclear D gene. Trimming removed 0 bases at V and 4 bases at J, with 13 bases between. Germline-derived CDR1 and CDR2 are SGDLS and YYNGEE. This CDR3 spans 15 amino acids. The CDR3 region is CASSVGEGSGYGYTF. In DNA, the CDR3 is TGTGCCAGCAGCGTAGGGGAGGGCTCGGGCTATGGCTACACCTTC.

The chain has TRBV11-2 and TRBJ1-2, with D uncertain. The CDR3 runs 17 residues. Trimming removed 0 bases at V and 1 base at J, with 15 bases between. The germline V gene encodes CDR1 SGHAT and CDR2 FQNNGV. CDR3 DNA: TGTGCCAGCAGCTTAGACCGATTAGACATTTTTAACTATGGCTACACCTTC. It is translated as CASSLDRLDIFNYGYTF.

In this sample, this clonotype turned up many times. This sequence joins TRBV7-6 and TRBJ2-2; D is unresolved. Trimming removed 8 bases at V and 6 bases at J, with 13 bases between. Looked up from germline, CDR1 is SGHVS and CDR2 is FNYEAQ. The CDR3 is 13 amino acids. CDR3 DNA: TGTGCCAGCGGTGAGGAACGTTCCGGGGAGCTGTTTTTT. It translates to CASGEERSGELFF.

This clonotype showed up just a few times. The chain employs TRBV4-2 and TRBJ2-1; 9 nucleotides line up with TRBD2. The CDR3 is made up of 18 amino acids. The germline V gene has CDR1 LGHNA and CDR2 YNFKEQ. Trimming at V came to 0 bases and at J to 2 bases, leaving 8 bases not matched to a gene. The CDR3 region has the DNA TGTGCCAGCAGCCAAGATGTTTTAGCGGGAGCTCCCTACAATGAGCAGTTCTTC. Encoded protein: CASSQDVLAGAPYNEQFF.

This clonotype has a single count. The chain employs TRBV10-2 and TRBJ2-3, with no clear D. Trimming cost V 4 bases and J 0 bases, with 5 bases left between them. The CDR3 has 13 amino acids. Germline V gene sequence: CDR1 WSHSY, CDR2 SAAADI. DNA of the CDR3: TGCGCCAGCAGTGGGCAGAGCACAGATACGCAGTATTTT. Translating it yields CASSGQSTDTQYF.

Many counts were recorded for this clonotype. The chain is built from TRBV4-1 and TRBJ2-7, with TRBD1 matching 8 bases. The germline V gene has CDR1 MGHRA and CDR2 YSYEKL. The V segment lost 4 bases and the J segment 2 bases; nucleotides outside the gene matches: 4. This CDR3 is built from 14 residues. CDR3 loop: CASSPDRGAYEQYF. For the CDR3, the DNA is TGCGCCAGCAGCCCCGACAGGGGTGCCTACGAGCAGTACTTC.

The rearrangement uses TRBV5-1 and TRBJ2-6; 9 bases align to TRBD1. V dropped 0 bases and J dropped 3; count of bases not matched to a gene: 10. The CDR3 loop spans 19 amino acids. Germline V gives CDR1 SGHRS, CDR2 YFSETQ. Here the CDR3 DNA reads TGCGCCAGCAGCTTGGCACCGGGACAGGGTGGATATGGGGCCAACGTCCTGACTTTC. This encodes CASSLAPGQGGYGANVLTF.

This clonotype came up a few times. The V gene is TRBV4-1, the J gene TRBJ1-1; TRBD1 aligns across 7 bases. Trimming at V came to 1 base and at J to 0 bases, leaving 5 bases not matched to a gene. The CDR3 spans 16 residues. Germline values: CDR1 MGHRA, CDR2 YSYEKL. For the CDR3, the DNA is TGCGCCAGCAGCCAAGGAGGGGGCCCCATGAACACTGAAGCTTTCTTT. Protein sequence: CASSQGGGPMNTEAFF.

The V gene is TRBV9, the J gene TRBJ2-7; TRBD2 might be the D (5 bases). The germline V gene has CDR1 SGDLS and CDR2 YYNGEE. With 0 bases removed from V and 4 bases from J, the gap between germline ends came to 11 bases. CDR3 length equals 14 residues. The CDR3 nucleotides are TGTGCCAGCAGCGTAGCTAGCTCCGGATACGAGCAGTACTTC. It encodes CASSVASSGYEQYF.

The genes are TRBV7-2 and TRBJ2-3; D not certain. The CDR3 has 15 residues. The ends were cut back, 5 bases at V and 2 bases at J, with 14 bases in the middle. The germline CDR1 and CDR2 sequences are SGHTA and FQGNSA. The CDR3 coding sequence is TGTGCCAGCAGCCCTTGGAGCCCCGACACAGATACGCAGTATTTT. This encodes CASSPWSPDTDTQYF.

The chain carries TRBV29-1 and TRBJ2-1, with D perhaps TRBD1 or TRBD2 (5 bases each). The V and J ends lost 1 base and 4 bases respectively, with 23 bases between them. This CDR3 is built from 18 residues. Looked up from germline, CDR1 is SQVTM and CDR2 is ANQGSEA. CDR3 amino acids: CSVEGWSTERGRYNEQFF. In DNA, the CDR3 is TGCAGCGTTGAAGGTTGGTCGACCGAAAGGGGACGGTACAATGAGCAGTTCTTC.

The chain joins TRBV20-1 to TRBJ2-7; 7 bases fit TRBD2. CDR1 is DFQATT, CDR2 SNEGSKA, per germline (reference sequence). The trim removed 7 bases at V and 0 bases at J, leaving 6 bases unmatched. The CDR3 extends over 13 amino acids. CDR3 sequence reads: CSGTGTNSYEQYF. CDR3 coding DNA: TGCAGTGGGACCGGGACTAACTCCTACGAGCAGTACTTC.

The chain has TRBV20-1 and TRBJ2-2, with 12 bases fitting TRBD2. With V trimmed by 0 bases and J by 17 bases, 7 bases remained unmatched. In germline, CDR1 is DFQATT, CDR2 SNEGSKA (reference sequence). The CDR3 is made up of 13 amino acids. The DNA of the CDR3 is TGCAGTGCTAGAGAGCCGGGACTAGCGGGCACCTTTTTT. This sequence encodes CSAREPGLAGTFF.

The gene calls are TRBV11-3 and TRBJ2-1; D is unclear. Germline-derived CDR1 and CDR2 are SGHNT and YENEEA. V dropped 6 bases and J dropped 6 bases, with 21 bases sitting between them. The CDR3 is 16 amino acids. This CDR3 is CASRPSRYGEGNEQFF. CDR3 nucleotides: TGTGCCAGCAGACCCAGTCGGTACGGTGAAGGCAATGAGCAGTTCTTC.

This clonotype was found many times. Written as DNA, the CDR3 is TGCGCCAGCAGCCAAGACGCGGGAGGGATGGATGAGCAGTTCTTC. Translating it yields CASSQDAGGMDEQFF. The rearrangement joins TRBV4-3 to TRBJ2-1; 9 bases line up with TRBD2. The length of the CDR3 is 15 residues. V was clipped by 0 bases and J by 8 bases; unmatched bases: 5. Germline-derived CDR1 and CDR2 are LGHNA and YSLEER.

The chain is built from TRBV20-1 and TRBJ2-3; 7 bases agree with TRBD2. With 5 bases clipped from V and 5 bases from J, the junction kept 13 bases outside the gene matches. CDR1 is DFQATT and CDR2 is SNEGSKA in the germline V gene (reference sequence). The CDR3 is 15 residues long. CDR3 residues: CSADTGEGREDTQYF. CDR3 nucleotide sequence: TGCAGTGCTGATACGGGGGAGGGCCGAGAAGATACGCAGTATTTT.

This clonotype was seen many times. This chain joins TRBV20-1 and TRBJ2-5; D unresolved. Germline CDR1 reads DFQATT; CDR2 reads SNEGSKA (reference sequence). CDR3 length: 14 amino acids. With 1 base removed from V and 5 bases from J, the gap between germline ends came to 14 bases. CDR3 residues: CSARGQSQGETQYF. The CDR3 DNA sequence: TGCAGTGCTAGAGGGCAGTCCCAAGGGGAGACCCAGTACTTC.

This clonotype was seen a few times. This chain connects TRBV6-1 to TRBJ2-7; a weak D match, TRBD2 (6 bases). The CDR3 covers 16 residues. Germline lookup yields CDR1 MNHNS and CDR2 SASEGT. V was pared by 1 base and J by 4 bases, with 17 bases between. CDR3 region: CASSEGFRDFIYEQYF. CDR3 bases: TGTGCCAGCAGTGAAGGGTTCCGGGACTTCATATACGAGCAGTACTTC.

This clonotype was seen more than once but under ten times. This chain uses TRBV27 with TRBJ1-1; D gene uncertain. This CDR3 contains 14 residues. Germline CDR1 MNHEY, CDR2 SMNVEV (reference sequence). Trimming shortened V by 3 bases and J by 4 bases, and 12 bases separated the two germline ends. The CDR3: CASSFKGLGTEAFF. The CDR3 coding sequence is TGTGCCAGCAGTTTTAAGGGCTTGGGCACTGAAGCTTTCTTT.

Ten or more counts support this clonotype. The genes are TRBV7-9 and TRBJ2-3, with 7 positions matching TRBD1. CDR3 size: 15 residues. The V gene end was trimmed by 3 bases and the J gene end by 3 bases; junction bases not matched to a gene: 6. Germline assignment: CDR1 SEHNR and CDR2 FQNEAQ (reference sequence). CDR3 region: CASSLGQTTTDTQYF. The CDR3 coding sequence is TGTGCCAGCAGCTTGGGACAGACCACTACAGATACGCAGTATTTT.

V gene TRBV5-1 combines with J gene TRBJ1-2, with 10 bases that match TRBD1. This CDR3 is 16 amino acids long. V dropped 4 bases and J dropped 3; count of bases not matched to a gene: 9. Looked up from germline, CDR1 is SGHRS and CDR2 is YFSETQ. CDR3 sequence (DNA): TGCGCCAGCAGCGCCTGGGACAGGGGAGGCGACTATGGCTACACCTTC. This gives the protein CASSAWDRGGDYGYTF.

This clonotype occurred a few times. The CDR3 here is CASSEQGILKDTQYF. As DNA, the CDR3 is TGTGCCAGCAGTGAGCAGGGAATTCTAAAAGATACGCAGTATTTT. The genes are TRBV25-1 and TRBJ2-3, with D perhaps matching TRBD1 (5 bases). Trimming cost V 3 bases and J 5 bases, with 15 bases left between them. The CDR3 totals 15 residues. Germline lookup yields CDR1 MGHDK and CDR2 SYGVNS.

The chain carries TRBV19 and TRBJ2-3; 11 bases are shared with TRBD2. J gave up 7 bases and V 6 bases, and 0 bases lay outside the gene matches. Per germline, CDR1 LNHDA and CDR2 SQIVND (reference sequence). This CDR3 comprises 12 residues. DNA of the CDR3: TGTGCCAGTAGGACTAGCGGGAATACGCAGTATTTT. Translation gives CASRTSGNTQYF. Supplemented by reference TRBV19 and TRBJ2-3, the full variable domain reads DGGITQSPKYLFRKEGQNVTLSCEQNLNHDAMYWYRQDPGQGLRLIYYSQIVNDFQKGDIAEGYSVSREKKESFPLTVTSAQKNPTAFYLCASRTSGNTQYFGPGTRLTVL.